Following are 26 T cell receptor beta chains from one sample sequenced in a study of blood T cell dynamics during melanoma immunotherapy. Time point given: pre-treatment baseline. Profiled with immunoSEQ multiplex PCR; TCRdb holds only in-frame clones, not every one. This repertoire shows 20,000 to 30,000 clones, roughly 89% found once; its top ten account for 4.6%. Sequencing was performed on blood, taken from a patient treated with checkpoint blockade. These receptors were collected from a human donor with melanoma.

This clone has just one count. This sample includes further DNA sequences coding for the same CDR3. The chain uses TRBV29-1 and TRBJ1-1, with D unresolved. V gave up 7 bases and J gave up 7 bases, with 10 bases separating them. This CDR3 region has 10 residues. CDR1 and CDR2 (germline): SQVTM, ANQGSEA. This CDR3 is CSAAVDEAFF. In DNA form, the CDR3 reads TGCAGCGCTGCGGTGGATGAAGCTTTCTTT.

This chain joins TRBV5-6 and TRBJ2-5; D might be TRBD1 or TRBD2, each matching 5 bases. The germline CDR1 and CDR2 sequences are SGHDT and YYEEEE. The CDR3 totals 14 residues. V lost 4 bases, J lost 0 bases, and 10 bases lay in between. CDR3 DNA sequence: TGTGCCAGCAGCGTCGGGACGTACCAAGAGACCCAGTACTTC. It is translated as CASSVGTYQETQYF.

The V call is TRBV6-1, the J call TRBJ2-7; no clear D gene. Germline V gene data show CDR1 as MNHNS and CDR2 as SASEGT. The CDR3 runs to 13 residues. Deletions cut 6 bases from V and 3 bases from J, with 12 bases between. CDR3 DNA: TGTGCCAGCAGCCAAAGGTCCATCTACGAGCAGTACTTC. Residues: CASSQRSIYEQYF.

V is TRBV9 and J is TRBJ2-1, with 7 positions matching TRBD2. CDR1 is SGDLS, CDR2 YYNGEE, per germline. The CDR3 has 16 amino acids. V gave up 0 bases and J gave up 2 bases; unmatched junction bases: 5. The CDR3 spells CASSVEPAGTYNEQFF. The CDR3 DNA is TGTGCCAGCAGCGTAGAACCAGCGGGAACCTACAATGAGCAGTTCTTC.

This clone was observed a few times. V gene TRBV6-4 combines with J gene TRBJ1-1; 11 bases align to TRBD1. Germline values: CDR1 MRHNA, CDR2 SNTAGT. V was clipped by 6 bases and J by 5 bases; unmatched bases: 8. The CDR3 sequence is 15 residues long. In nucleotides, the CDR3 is TGTGCCAGCAGGTCGGACAGGGGGCGCAGAACTGAAGCTTTCTTT. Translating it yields CASRSDRGRRTEAFF.

The CDR3 DNA sequence: TGTGCCAGCAGTGAGGGGCAGGGGAGCTACAATGAGCAGTTCTTC. Encoded protein: CASSEGQGSYNEQFF. This chain connects TRBV6-1 to TRBJ2-1; a weak D match, TRBD1 (6 bases). Trimming cost V 3 bases and J 3 bases, with 12 bases left between them. The CDR3 totals 15 residues. Germline V gene sequence: CDR1 MNHNS, CDR2 SASEGT.

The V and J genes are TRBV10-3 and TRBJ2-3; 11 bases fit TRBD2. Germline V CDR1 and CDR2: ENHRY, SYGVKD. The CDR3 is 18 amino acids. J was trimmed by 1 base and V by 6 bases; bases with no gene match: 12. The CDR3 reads CAISMETSGMVGTDTQYF. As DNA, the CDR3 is TGTGCCATCAGCATGGAGACTAGCGGGATGGTCGGCACAGATACGCAGTATTTT.

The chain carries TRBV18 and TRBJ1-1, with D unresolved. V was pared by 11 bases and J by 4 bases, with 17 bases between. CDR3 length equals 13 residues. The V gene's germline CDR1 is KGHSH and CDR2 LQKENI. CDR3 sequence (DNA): TGTGCCGGCGGCAAGGCGGCTACCACTGAAGCTTTCTTT. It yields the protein CAGGKAATTEAFF.

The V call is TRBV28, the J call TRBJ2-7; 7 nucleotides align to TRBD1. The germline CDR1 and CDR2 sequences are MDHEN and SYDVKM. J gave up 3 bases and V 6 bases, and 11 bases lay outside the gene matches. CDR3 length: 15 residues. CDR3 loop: CASREDRKGRYEQYF. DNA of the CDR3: TGTGCCAGCAGAGAGGACAGGAAAGGTCGCTACGAGCAGTACTTC. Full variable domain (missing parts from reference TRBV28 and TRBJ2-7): DVKVTQSSRYLVKRTGEKVFLECVQDMDHENMFWYRQDPGLGLRLIYFSYDVKMKEKGDIPEGYSVSREKKERFSLILESASTNQTSMYLCASREDRKGRYEQYFGPGTRLTVT.

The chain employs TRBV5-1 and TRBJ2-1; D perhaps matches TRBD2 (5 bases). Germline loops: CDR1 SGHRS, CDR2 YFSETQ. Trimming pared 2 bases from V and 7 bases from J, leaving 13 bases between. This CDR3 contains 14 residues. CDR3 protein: CASSLADPRNEQFF. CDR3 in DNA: TGCGCCAGCAGCTTAGCGGACCCTAGGAATGAGCAGTTCTTC.

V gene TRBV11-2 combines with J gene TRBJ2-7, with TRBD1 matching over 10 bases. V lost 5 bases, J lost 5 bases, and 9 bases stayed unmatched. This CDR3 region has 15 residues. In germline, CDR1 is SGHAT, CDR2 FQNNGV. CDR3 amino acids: CASSNRDRGFHEQYF. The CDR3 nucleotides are TGTGCCAGCAGCAACCGGGACAGGGGTTTCCACGAGCAGTACTTC.

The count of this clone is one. This chain's CDR3 is CASSARQGKNEQYF. The CDR3 DNA follows: TGTGCCAGCAGCGCCCGACAGGGGAAGAACGAGCAGTACTTC. The chain recombines TRBV7-2 with TRBJ2-7, with 8 bases identical to TRBD1. The CDR3 length is 14 residues. V trimming: 5 bases; J trimming: 5 bases; junction bases outside the gene matches: 8. Germline CDR1 reads SGHTA; CDR2 reads FQGNSA.

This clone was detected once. The CDR3 reads CASSSGAGGTNTGELFF. The CDR3 nucleotides read TGTGCCAGCAGCTCCGGGGCGGGAGGGACGAACACCGGGGAGCTGTTTTTT. This sequence joins TRBV7-3 and TRBJ2-2, with 9 bases matching TRBD2. V lost 4 bases and J lost 0; bases outside the gene matches: 6. Germline-derived CDR1 and CDR2 are SGHTA and FQGTGA. The CDR3 runs to 17 residues. Combining the CDR3 with reference TRBV7-3 and TRBJ2-2 gives the whole variable domain GAGVSQTPSNKVTEKGKYVELRCDPISGHTALYWYRQSLGQGPEFLIYFQGTGAADDSGLPNDRFFAVRPEGSVSTLKIQRTERGDSAVYLCASSSGAGGTNTGELFFGEGSRLTVL.

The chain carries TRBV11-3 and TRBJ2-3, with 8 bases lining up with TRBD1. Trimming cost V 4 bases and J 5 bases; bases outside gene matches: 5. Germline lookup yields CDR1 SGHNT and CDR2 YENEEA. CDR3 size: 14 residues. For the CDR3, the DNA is TGTGCCAGCAGCTCCCCCAGGGGGCAAGATACGCAGTATTTT. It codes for CASSSPRGQDTQYF.

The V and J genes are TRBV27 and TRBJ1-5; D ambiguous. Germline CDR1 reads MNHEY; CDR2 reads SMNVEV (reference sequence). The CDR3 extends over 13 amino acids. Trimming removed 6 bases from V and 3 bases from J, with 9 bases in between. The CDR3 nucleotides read TGTGCCAGCAGACACAGATTCAATCAGCCCCAGCATTTT. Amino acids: CASRHRFNQPQHF.

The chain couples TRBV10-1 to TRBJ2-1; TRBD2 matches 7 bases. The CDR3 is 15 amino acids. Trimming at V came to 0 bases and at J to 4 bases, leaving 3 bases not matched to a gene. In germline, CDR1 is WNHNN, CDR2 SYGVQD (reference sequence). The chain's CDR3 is CASSESGEGYNEQFF. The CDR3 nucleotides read TGCGCCAGCAGTGAGTCGGGGGAGGGATACAATGAGCAGTTCTTC.

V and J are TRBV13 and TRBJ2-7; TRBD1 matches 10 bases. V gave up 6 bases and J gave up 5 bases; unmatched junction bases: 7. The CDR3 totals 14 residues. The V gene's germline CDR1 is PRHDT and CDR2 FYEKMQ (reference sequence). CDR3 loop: CASSFWTGGHEQYF. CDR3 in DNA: TGTGCCAGCAGTTTCTGGACAGGGGGTCACGAGCAGTACTTC.

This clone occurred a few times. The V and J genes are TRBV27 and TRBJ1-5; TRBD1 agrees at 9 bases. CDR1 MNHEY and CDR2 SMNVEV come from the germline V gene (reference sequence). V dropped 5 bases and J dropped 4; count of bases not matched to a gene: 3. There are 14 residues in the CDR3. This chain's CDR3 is CASSPGTGNQPQHF. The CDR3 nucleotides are TGTGCCAGCAGTCCGGGGACAGGGAATCAGCCCCAGCATTTT.

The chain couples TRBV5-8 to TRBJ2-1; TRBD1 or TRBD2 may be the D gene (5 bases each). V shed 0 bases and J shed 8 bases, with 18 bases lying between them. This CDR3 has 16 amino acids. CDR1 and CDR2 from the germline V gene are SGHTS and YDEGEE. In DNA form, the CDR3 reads TGTGCCAGCAGCTTGGGTGGGGCGGGCCCAGGATATGAGCAGTTCTTC. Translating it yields CASSLGGAGPGYEQFF.

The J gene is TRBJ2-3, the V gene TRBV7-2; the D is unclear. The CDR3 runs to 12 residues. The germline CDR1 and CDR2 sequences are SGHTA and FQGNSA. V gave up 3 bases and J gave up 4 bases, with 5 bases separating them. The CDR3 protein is CASSFISDTQYF. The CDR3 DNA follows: TGTGCCAGCAGCTTTATCTCAGATACGCAGTATTTT. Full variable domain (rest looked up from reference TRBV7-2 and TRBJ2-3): GAGVSQSPSNKVTEKGKDVELRCDPISGHTALYWYRQSLGQGLEFLIYFQGNSAPDKSGLPSDRFSAERTGGSVSTLTIQRTQQEDSAVYLCASSFISDTQYFGPGTRLTVL.

CDR3 in amino acids: CSVSAGPGELFF. Written as DNA, the CDR3 is TGCAGCGTGTCCGCAGGGCCCGGGGAGCTGTTTTTT. The genes are TRBV29-1 and TRBJ2-2, with D possibly matching TRBD1 (5 bases). The V gene's germline CDR1 is SQVTM and CDR2 ANQGSEA. V was pared by 6 bases and J by 6 bases, with 11 bases between. There are 12 residues in the CDR3.

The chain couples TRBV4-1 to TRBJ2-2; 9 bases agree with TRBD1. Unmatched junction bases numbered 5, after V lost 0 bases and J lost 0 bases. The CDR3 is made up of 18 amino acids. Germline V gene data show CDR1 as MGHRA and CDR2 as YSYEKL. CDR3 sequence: CASSQEGQGASNTGELFF. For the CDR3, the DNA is TGCGCCAGCAGCCAAGAGGGACAGGGAGCTTCGAACACCGGGGAGCTGTTTTTT.

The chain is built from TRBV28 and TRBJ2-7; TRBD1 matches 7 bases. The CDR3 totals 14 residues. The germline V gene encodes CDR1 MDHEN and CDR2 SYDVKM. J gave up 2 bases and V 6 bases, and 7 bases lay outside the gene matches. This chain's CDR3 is CASRPGTVPYEQYF. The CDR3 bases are TGTGCCAGCAGACCCGGGACAGTTCCCTACGAGCAGTACTTC.

This CDR3 reads CASSSLAGRRDTQYF. CDR3 nucleotide sequence: TGCGCCAGCAGCTCCCTAGCGGGTCGAAGGGATACGCAGTATTTT. The V call is TRBV5-1, the J call TRBJ2-3; 8 positions match TRBD2. Germline CDR1 reads SGHRS; CDR2 reads YFSETQ. The trim removed 3 bases at V and 6 bases at J, leaving 9 bases unmatched. CDR3 length equals 15 residues.

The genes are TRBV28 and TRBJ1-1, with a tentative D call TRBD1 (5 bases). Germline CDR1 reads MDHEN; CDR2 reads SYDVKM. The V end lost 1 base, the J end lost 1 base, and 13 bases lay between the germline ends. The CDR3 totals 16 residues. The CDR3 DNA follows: TGTGCCAGCAGTTTATTCGGCAGGGTGCAGAACACTGAAGCTTTCTTT. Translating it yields CASSLFGRVQNTEAFF.

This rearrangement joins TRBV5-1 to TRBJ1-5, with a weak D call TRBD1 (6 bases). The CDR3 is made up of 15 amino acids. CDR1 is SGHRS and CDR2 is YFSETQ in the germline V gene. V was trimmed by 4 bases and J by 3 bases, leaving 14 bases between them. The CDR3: CASSPDSRYNQPQHF. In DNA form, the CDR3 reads TGCGCCAGCAGCCCGGACAGTCGATACAATCAGCCCCAGCATTTT.